Sequencing of this TCR beta chain was carried out in a study of T cell responses to AZD1222 COVID-19 vaccine. Study outcomes and limitations: The CD4 TCRs associated with vaccination extended across spike and predominated at 160-218 and 743-854. Sampling that yielded the repertoires occurred only after the peak T cell response. Elevations in Spike-specific TCR breadth and depth followed administration of two AZD1222 doses. Baseline seropositivity occurred in only a handful of AZD1222 recipients.

On this clone: The antigen is undetermined.

The germline V gene encodes CDR1 PRHDT and CDR2 FYEKMQ (reference sequence). J was trimmed by 1 base and V by 4 bases; bases with no gene match: 3. The CDR3 is 14 amino acids. Produced via immunoSEQ multiplex PCR; TCRdb's table is partial and in-frame only. The data contain about 140,000 clones, roughly 92% of them singletons. V and J are TRBV13 and TRBJ2-7; 8 bases fit TRBD1. This sequence originates from an adult in good health. This specimen consisted of peripheral blood, obtained on day 0 of AZD1222 vaccination. The CDR3 protein is CASSSQGASYEQYF. Written as DNA, the CDR3 is TGTGCCAGCAGCTCCCAGGGGGCATCCTACGAGCAGTACTTC.